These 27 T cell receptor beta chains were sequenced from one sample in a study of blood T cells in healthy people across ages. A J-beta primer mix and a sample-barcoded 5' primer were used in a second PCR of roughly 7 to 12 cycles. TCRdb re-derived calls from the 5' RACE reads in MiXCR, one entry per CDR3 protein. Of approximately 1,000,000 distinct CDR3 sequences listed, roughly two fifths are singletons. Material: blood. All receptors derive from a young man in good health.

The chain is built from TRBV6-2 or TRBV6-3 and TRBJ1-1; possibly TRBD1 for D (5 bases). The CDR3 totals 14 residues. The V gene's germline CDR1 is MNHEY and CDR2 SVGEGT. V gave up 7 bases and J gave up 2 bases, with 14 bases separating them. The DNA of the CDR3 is TGTGCCAGCATCCGACGGGACGACAACACTGAAGCTTTCTTT. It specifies CASIRRDDNTEAFF.

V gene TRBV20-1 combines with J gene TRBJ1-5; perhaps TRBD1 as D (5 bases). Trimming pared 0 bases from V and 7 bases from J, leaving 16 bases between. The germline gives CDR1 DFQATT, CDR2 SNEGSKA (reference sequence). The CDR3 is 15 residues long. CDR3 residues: CSARDRGLPVQPQHF. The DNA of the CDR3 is TGCAGTGCTAGAGATCGGGGCCTTCCCGTCCAGCCCCAGCATTTT.

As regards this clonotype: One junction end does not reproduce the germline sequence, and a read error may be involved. DNA for the CDR3: TGTGCCGGCAGTTTCCGACTGATGGAGAATGAGCAGTACTTC. This translates into CAGSFRLMENEQYF. The chain uses TRBV12-3 or TRBV12-4 and TRBJ2-7, with D unresolved. The CDR3 has 14 amino acids.

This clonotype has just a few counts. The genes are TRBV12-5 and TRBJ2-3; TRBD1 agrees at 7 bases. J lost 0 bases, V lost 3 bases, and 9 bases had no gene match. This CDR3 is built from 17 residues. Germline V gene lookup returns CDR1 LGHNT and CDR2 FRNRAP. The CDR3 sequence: CASGFRDSSVSTDTQYF. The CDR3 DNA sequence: TGTGCTAGTGGTTTCCGGGACAGTAGCGTTAGCACAGATACGCAGTATTTT.

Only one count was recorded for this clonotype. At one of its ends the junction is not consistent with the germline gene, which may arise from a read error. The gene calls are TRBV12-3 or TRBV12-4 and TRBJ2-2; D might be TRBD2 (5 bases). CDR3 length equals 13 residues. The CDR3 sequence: CASSCQNTGELFF. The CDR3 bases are TGTGCCAGCAGTTGCCAGAACACCGGGGAGCTATTTTTT.

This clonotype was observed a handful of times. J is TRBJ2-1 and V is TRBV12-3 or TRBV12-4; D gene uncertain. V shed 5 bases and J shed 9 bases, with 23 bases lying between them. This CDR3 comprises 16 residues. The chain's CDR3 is CASSIGPSASLGEQFF. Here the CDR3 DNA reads TGTGCCAGCAGTATAGGCCCCTCGGCTAGTCTGGGTGAGCAGTTCTTC.

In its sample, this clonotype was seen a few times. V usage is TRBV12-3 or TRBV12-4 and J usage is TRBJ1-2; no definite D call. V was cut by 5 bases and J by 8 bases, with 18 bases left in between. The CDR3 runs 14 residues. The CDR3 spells CASSQNARGDGYTF. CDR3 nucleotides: TGTGCCAGCAGTCAAAACGCCCGGGGTGACGGCTACACCTTC.

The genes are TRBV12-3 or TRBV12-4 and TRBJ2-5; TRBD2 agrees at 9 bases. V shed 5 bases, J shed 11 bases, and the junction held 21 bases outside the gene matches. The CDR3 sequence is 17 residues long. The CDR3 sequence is CASSQARSLAGFSEQYF. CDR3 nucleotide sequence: TGTGCCAGCAGTCAGGCGAGGAGCCTAGCGGGGTTTTCTGAGCAGTACTTC.

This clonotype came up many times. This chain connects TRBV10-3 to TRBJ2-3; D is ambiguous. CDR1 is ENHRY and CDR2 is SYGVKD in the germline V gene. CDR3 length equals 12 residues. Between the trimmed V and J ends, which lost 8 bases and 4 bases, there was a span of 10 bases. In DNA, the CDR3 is TGTGCCATCCTGGGAATCGCAGATACGCAGTATTTT. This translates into CAILGIADTQYF.

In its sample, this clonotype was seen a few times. This CDR3 reads CATSREGFYTEAFF. CDR3 DNA sequence: TGTGCCACCAGCAGAGAGGGGTTTTACACTGAAGCTTTCTTT. V usage is TRBV15 and J usage is TRBJ1-1; the D is unclear. CDR1 is LNHNV, CDR2 YYDKDF, per germline (reference sequence). The CDR3 loop spans 14 amino acids. Trimming stripped 0 bases from V and 3 bases from J, with 8 bases between.

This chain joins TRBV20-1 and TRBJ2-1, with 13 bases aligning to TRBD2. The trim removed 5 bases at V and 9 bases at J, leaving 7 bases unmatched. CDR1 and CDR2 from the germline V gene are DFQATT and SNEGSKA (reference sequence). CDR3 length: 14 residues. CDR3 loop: CSALGTSGASEQFF. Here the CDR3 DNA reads TGCAGTGCTCTCGGGACTAGCGGGGCCAGTGAGCAGTTCTTC.

CDR3 DNA sequence: TGTGCCAGCTCGACAGGGGTAAAGCATGGCTACACCTTC. Translating gives CASSTGVKHGYTF. This sequence joins TRBV28 and TRBJ1-2, with 8 bases lining up with TRBD1. CDR3 length equals 13 residues. From germline, CDR1 is MDHEN and CDR2 SYDVKM. V lost 8 bases and J lost 6; bases outside the gene matches: 8.

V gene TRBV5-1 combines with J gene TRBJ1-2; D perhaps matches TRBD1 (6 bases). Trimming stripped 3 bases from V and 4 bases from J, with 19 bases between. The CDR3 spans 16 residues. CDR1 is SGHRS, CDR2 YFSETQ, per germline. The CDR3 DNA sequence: TGCGCCAGCAGCTCAAACCCGGACAGAAATGGCTATGGCTACACCTTC. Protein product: CASSSNPDRNGYGYTF.

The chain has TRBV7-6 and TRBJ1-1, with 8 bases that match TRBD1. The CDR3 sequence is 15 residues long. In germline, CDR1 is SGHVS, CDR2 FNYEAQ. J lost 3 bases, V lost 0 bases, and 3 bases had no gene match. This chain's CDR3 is CASSLAQGQDTEAFF. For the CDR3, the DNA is TGTGCCAGCAGCTTAGCGCAGGGACAGGACACTGAAGCTTTCTTT.

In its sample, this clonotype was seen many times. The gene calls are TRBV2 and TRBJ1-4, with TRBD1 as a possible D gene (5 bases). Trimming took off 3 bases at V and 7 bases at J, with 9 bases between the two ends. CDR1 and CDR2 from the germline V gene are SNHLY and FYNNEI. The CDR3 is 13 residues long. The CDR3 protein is CASSDGHGEKLFF. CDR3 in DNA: TGTGCCAGCAGTGATGGACATGGTGAAAAACTGTTTTTT.

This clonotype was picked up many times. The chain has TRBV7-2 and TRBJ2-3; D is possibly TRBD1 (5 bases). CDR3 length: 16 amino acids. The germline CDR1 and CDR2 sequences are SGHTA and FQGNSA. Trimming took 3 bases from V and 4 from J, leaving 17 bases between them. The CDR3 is CASSFGSSRVADTQYF. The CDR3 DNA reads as TGTGCCAGCAGCTTCGGTAGTAGCAGGGTCGCAGATACGCAGTATTTT.

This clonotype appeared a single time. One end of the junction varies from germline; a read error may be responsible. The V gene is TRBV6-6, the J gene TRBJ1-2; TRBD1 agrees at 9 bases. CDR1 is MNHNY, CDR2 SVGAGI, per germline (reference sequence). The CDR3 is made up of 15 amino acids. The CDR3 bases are TGTGCCAACAGTTACGGGACAGGGCATTCATATGGCTACACCTTC. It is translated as CANSYGTGHSYGYTF.

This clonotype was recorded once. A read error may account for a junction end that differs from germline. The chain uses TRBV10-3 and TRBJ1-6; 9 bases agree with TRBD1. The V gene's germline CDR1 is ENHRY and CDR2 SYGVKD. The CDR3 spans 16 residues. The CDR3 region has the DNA TGTGCCATCAGTGAGGAGAACAGGGGGCGCGGTTCACTCCTCCACTTT. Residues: CAISEENRGRGSLLHF.

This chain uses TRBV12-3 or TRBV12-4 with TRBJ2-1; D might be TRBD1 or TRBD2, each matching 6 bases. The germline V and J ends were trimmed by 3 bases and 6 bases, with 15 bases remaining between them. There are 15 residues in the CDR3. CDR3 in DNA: TGTGCCAGCAGTTTCGGACAGATGGGACTCAATGAGCAGTTCTTC. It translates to CASSFGQMGLNEQFF.

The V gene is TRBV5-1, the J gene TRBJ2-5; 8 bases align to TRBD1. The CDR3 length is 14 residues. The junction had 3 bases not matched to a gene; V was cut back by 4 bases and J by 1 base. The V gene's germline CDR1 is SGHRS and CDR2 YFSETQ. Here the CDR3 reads CASSRDRIQETQYF. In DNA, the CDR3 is TGCGCCAGCAGCCGGGACAGGATCCAAGAGACCCAGTACTTC.

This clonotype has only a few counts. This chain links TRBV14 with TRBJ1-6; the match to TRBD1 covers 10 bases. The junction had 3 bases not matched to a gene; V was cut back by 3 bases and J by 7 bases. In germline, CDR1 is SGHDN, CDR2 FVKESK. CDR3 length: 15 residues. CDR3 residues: CASSQGQGLNSPLHF. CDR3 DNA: TGTGCCAGCAGCCAGGGACAGGGGTTGAATTCACCCCTCCACTTT.

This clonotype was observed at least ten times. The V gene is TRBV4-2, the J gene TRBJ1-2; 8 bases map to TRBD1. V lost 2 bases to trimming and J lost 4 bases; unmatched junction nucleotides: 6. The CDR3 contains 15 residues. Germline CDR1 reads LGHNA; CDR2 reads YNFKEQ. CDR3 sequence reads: CASSQSSDRVYGYTF. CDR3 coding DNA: TGTGCCAGCAGCCAATCCTCGGACAGGGTCTATGGCTACACCTTC.

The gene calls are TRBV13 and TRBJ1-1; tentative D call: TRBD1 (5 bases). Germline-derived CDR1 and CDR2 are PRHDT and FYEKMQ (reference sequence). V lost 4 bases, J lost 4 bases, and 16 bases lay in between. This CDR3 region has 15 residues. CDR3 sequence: CASSSSEGFGTEAFF. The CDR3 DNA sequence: TGTGCCAGCAGCTCCTCAGAGGGGTTCGGCACTGAAGCTTTCTTT.

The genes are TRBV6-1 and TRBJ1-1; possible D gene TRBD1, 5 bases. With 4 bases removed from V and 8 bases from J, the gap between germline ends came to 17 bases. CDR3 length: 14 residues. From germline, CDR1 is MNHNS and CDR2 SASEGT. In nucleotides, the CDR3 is TGTGCCAGCAGTGCTCGGCCGGAACAGGAGGAAGCTTTCTTT. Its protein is CASSARPEQEEAFF.

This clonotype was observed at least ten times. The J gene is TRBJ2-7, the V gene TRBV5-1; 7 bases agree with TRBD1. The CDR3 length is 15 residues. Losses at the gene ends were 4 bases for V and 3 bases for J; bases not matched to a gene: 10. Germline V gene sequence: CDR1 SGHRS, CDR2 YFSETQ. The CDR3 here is CASSNRQGFIYEQYF. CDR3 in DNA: TGCGCCAGCAGCAATCGACAGGGCTTCATCTACGAGCAGTACTTC.

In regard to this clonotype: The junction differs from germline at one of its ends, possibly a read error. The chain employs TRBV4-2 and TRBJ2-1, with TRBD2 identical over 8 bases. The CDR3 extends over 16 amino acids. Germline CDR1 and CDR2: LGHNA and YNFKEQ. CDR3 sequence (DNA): TGTGCCGGCAGCCAAGAACTAGCGGCCTTCTACAATGAGCAGTTCTTC. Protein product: CAGSQELAAFYNEQFF.

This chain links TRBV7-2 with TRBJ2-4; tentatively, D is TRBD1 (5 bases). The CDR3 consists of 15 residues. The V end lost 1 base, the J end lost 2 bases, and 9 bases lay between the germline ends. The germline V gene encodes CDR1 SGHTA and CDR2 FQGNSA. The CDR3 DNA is TGTGCCAGCAGCTTAGGGCAGGGAACCAAAAACATTCAGTACTTC. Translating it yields CASSLGQGTKNIQYF.